The rows below give T cell receptor beta chains drawn from one sample of a study of response to subunit inactivated influenza vaccine. TCRdb reprocessed the RT-PCR reads with MiXCR, giving one entry per CDR3 protein. This sample has 200,000 to 300,000 distinct CDR3 sequences, with 12% found just once. Source: non-naive T cells sorted from PBMCs, taken 14 to 15 days before vaccination. The source of these receptors is a man in his fifties or sixties who received an inactivated influenza vaccine. CDR3s include the opening cysteine and the closing phenylalanine or tryptophan. The D gene is left open where the match is weak. Where a row states a size, it is once, few, many or the class of an expanded clone; other rows omit it.

j_gene	d_gene	v_gene	abundance	CDR3aa	CDR3nt
TRBJ2-5	TRBD2	TRBV4-1	many	CASSRLEGGETQYF	TGCGCCAGCAGCCGACTAGAGGGAGGGGAGACCCAGTACTTC
TRBJ2-1	NA	TRBV6-5	few	CASSLDTPSYNEQFF	TGTGCCAGCAGTTTGGACACGCCCTCCTACAATGAGCAGTTCTTC
TRBJ1-1	NA	TRBV7-2	once	CASSSQTGALNTEAFF	TGTGCCAGCAGCTCGCAAACGGGGGCGCTGAACACTGAAGCTTTCTTT
TRBJ1-4	NA	TRBV29-1	NA	CSTRGGPFNEKLFF	TGCAGCACTCGTGGGGGGCCCTTTAATGAAAAACTGTTTTTT
TRBJ1-6	NA	TRBV27	NA	CASSLGTVLGSPLHF	TGTGCCAGCAGTTTAGGTACCGTTCTGGGCTCACCCCTCCACTTT
TRBJ2-5	TRBD1	TRBV5-1	NA	CASSEGQGAETQYF	TGCGCCAGCAGCGAGGGACAGGGGGCCGAGACCCAGTACTTC
TRBJ1-5	NA	TRBV7-2	few	CASSPGPYGSNDQPQHF	TGTGCCAGCAGCCCAGGACCCTACGGGAGTAACGATCAGCCCCAGCATTTT
TRBJ2-1	TRBD1	TRBV18	few	CASSPRSGTGGIREQFF	TGTGCCAGCTCACCTAGGTCAGGGACAGGGGGAATCCGTGAGCAGTTCTTC
TRBJ1-2	TRBD1	TRBV7-2	many	CASSPDRNYGYTF	TGTGCCAGCAGCCCGGACAGGAACTATGGCTACACCTTC
TRBJ1-1	TRBD1	TRBV29-1	many	CSVQTGSTEAFF	TGCAGCGTTCAGACAGGGTCCACTGAAGCTTTCTTT
TRBJ2-7	NA	TRBV2	NA	CASSVGGRASYEQYF	TGTGCCAGCAGTGTAGGGGGGAGGGCCTCCTACGAGCAGTACTTC
TRBJ2-2	TRBD2	TRBV7-8	many	CASSSKRDPNTGELFF	TGTGCCAGCAGCTCCAAGCGGGACCCGAACACCGGGGAGCTGTTTTTT
TRBJ1-6	NA	TRBV20-1	NA	CSGRTGAYSPLHF	TGCAGTGGCAGGACGGGGGCCTATTCACCCCTCCACTTT
TRBJ2-3	TRBD2	TRBV10-3	many	CAISEPVTTSGDPTDTQYF	TGTGCCATCAGTGAGCCCGTAACGACTAGCGGGGACCCCACAGATACGCAGTATTTT
TRBJ2-1	TRBD2	TRBV7-8	NA	CASSFRLADIYNEQFF	TGTGCCAGCAGCTTTCGACTAGCGGACATATACAATGAGCAGTTCTTC
TRBJ1-1	NA	TRBV7-3	NA	CASSLITGTEAFF	TGTGCCAGCAGCTTAATCACGGGGACTGAAGCTTTCTTT
TRBJ1-2	NA	TRBV19	NA	CASSIGGRNYGYTF	TGTGCCAGTAGTATCGGAGGGCGGAACTATGGCTACACCTTC
TRBJ1-5	TRBD1	TRBV24-1	NA	CATSDRQGMGQPQHF	TGTGCCACCAGTGACCGACAGGGAATGGGTCAGCCCCAGCATTTT
TRBJ2-2	TRBD2	TRBV4-3	NA	CASSRGSTATGELFF	TGCGCCAGCAGCCGCGGGAGTACAGCCACCGGGGAGCTGTTTTTT
TRBJ2-1	NA	TRBV5-5	few	CASNRVNEQFF	TGTGCCAGCAACAGGGTGAATGAGCAGTTCTTC
TRBJ1-5	NA	TRBV28	few	CASTPTVRSNQPQHF	TGTGCCAGCACTCCCACAGTCCGTAGCAATCAGCCCCAGCATTTT
TRBJ2-2	NA	TRBV4-3	NA	CASSRNAGNTGELFF	TGCGCCAGCAGCCGGAACGCAGGGAACACCGGGGAGCTGTTTTTT
TRBJ2-6	TRBD1	TRBV11-1	few	CASSLTGTGEFSGANVLTF	TGTGCTAGCAGCTTAACCGGGACAGGGGAATTCTCTGGGGCCAACGTCCTGACTTTC
TRBJ2-7	TRBD2	TRBV29-1	few	CSVVRGLAGVGQEQYF	TGCAGCGTTGTCCGAGGACTAGCGGGAGTCGGTCAGGAGCAGTACTTC
TRBJ2-1	TRBD2	TRBV12-3/TRBV12-4	few	CASRRTSGVGEQFF	TGTGCCAGCAGACGAACTAGCGGGGTCGGTGAGCAGTTCTTC
TRBJ2-2	TRBD1	TRBV4-3	few	CASSQVGQGFSGELFF	TGCGCCAGCAGCCAAGTTGGACAGGGTTTTTCCGGGGAGCTGTTTTTT
TRBJ2-1	TRBD2	TRBV20-1	few	CSARTRGAGGYNEQFF	TGCAGTGCTAGAACCCGCGGCGCGGGGGGGTACAATGAGCAGTTCTTC
TRBJ1-4	NA	TRBV12-3/TRBV12-4	NA	CASSWTAARGLFF	TGTGCCAGCAGTTGGACAGCTGCTAGAGGACTGTTTTTT
TRBJ1-2	NA	TRBV4-1	once	CARSGDGNYGYTF	TGCGCCAGAAGCGGGGACGGTAACTATGGCTACACCTTC
TRBJ2-1	TRBD2	TRBV9	NA	CASSVGTSGGNSNEQFF	TGTGCCAGCAGCGTAGGGACTAGCGGGGGGAATAGCAATGAGCAGTTCTTC
TRBJ1-2	NA	TRBV6-1	many	CASSERGYGYTF	TGTGCCAGCAGTGAAAGGGGCTATGGCTACACCTTC
TRBJ1-2	NA	TRBV9	NA	CASTPGGGGGYTF	TGTGCCAGCACCCCGGGGGGGGGAGGTGGCTACACCTTC
TRBJ1-6	TRBD1	TRBV9	NA	CASSVDGQDNSPLHF	TGTGCCAGCAGCGTAGATGGACAGGATAATTCACCCCTCCACTTT
TRBJ2-1	NA	TRBV28	NA	CASRVDFAGQAIVQFF	TGTGCCAGCAGGGTCGACTTTGCGGGGCAAGCCATAGTTCAGTTCTTC
TRBJ1-2	NA	TRBV7-9	NA	CASSLAEANYGYTF	TGTGCCAGCAGCTTAGCCGAAGCTAACTATGGCTACACCTTC
TRBJ2-7	NA	TRBV7-2	NA	CASSLAPGTSSYEQYF	TGTGCCAGCAGCTTAGCGCCGGGAACGAGCTCCTACGAGCAGTACTTC
TRBJ2-7	TRBD1	TRBV11-2	NA	CASSLRDRSYEQYF	TGTGCCAGCAGCCTTCGGGACAGATCCTACGAGCAGTACTTC
TRBJ1-3	TRBD1	TRBV5-1	NA	CASSATGTGNTIYF	TGCGCCAGCAGCGCGACAGGGACTGGAAACACCATATATTTT
TRBJ2-5	NA	TRBV4-2	NA	CASSPQISAETQYF	TGTGCCAGCAGCCCGCAAATCAGTGCAGAGACCCAGTACTTC
TRBJ2-7	NA	TRBV5-1	NA	CASSMDTGGVYEQYF	TGCGCCAGCAGCATGGACACCGGAGGGGTCTACGAGCAGTACTTC
TRBJ2-7	TRBD1	TRBV5-1	many	CASRLAPGQGFAYEQYF	TGCGCCAGCAGGTTGGCACCGGGACAGGGGTTTGCCTACGAGCAGTACTTC
TRBJ2-5	NA	TRBV12-3/TRBV12-4	many	CASSLSRRETQYF	TGTGCCAGCAGTTTATCTAGGCGAGAGACCCAGTACTTC
TRBJ2-1	TRBD1	TRBV5-5	many	CASSRTGSHEQFF	TGTGCCAGCAGCAGGACAGGAAGTCATGAGCAGTTCTTC
TRBJ2-2	NA	TRBV6-2/TRBV6-3	NA	CASSYSTKRGGRFTGELFF	TGTGCCAGCAGTTACTCGACGAAGAGGGGGGGCCGATTTACCGGGGAGCTGTTTTTT
TRBJ1-2	NA	TRBV6-1	few	CASSEATASYYGYTF	TGTGCCAGCAGTGAAGCGACAGCTTCCTACTATGGCTACACCTTC
TRBJ2-5	TRBD2	TRBV6-2/TRBV6-3	NA	CASSPGERAGVQETQYF	TGTGCCAGCAGTCCCGGAGAGCGAGCGGGGGTACAAGAGACCCAGTACTTC
TRBJ2-7	NA	TRBV20-1	NA	CSASLYRDPPYEQYF	TGCAGTGCTAGCCTTTACAGAGATCCCCCCTACGAGCAGTACTTC
TRBJ2-1	NA	TRBV30	NA	CASDGSERSYNEQFF	TGTGCCTCCGACGGGAGCGAACGCTCCTACAATGAGCAGTTCTTC
TRBJ2-7	NA	TRBV4-2	NA	CASSQEPPYEQYF	TGTGCCAGCAGCCAAGAGCCTCCGTACGAGCAGTACTTC
TRBJ2-7	NA	TRBV20-1	many	CSARVPSRNSYEQYF	TGCAGTGCTAGAGTTCCTTCCCGGAACTCCTACGAGCAGTACTTC
TRBJ2-3	NA	TRBV9	NA	CASSTRGVPLTDTQYF	TGTGCCAGCAGCACCCGAGGGGTCCCGCTTACAGATACGCAGTATTTT
TRBJ2-5	NA	TRBV18	NA	CASSRERQETQYF	TGTGCCAGCTCCCGGGAGCGACAAGAGACCCAGTACTTC
TRBJ1-1	NA	TRBV5-1	many	CASSLEGSDSVRTFF	TGCGCCAGCAGCTTGGAGGGGTCAGACAGCGTACGAACTTTCTTT
TRBJ2-1	NA	TRBV4-1	NA	CASSHDRRNYNEQFF	TGCGCCAGCAGCCACGACCGCCGGAACTACAATGAGCAGTTCTTC